This T cell receptor beta chain came from a study of identical twins. V lost 6 bases to trimming and J lost 1 base, with 13 bases between them. The CDR3 spans 15 residues. Germline CDR1 reads DFQATT; CDR2 reads SNEGSKA (reference sequence). Healthy Caucasians made up all donors. From the 5' RACE reads, TCRdb called clonotypes with MiXCR, one entry per CDR3 protein. The table has about 500,000 distinct CDR3 sequences, approximately 14% seen once; the top ten hold more than 0.8%. These data also featured in a second study, about yellow fever vaccine responses in identical twins. That report adds: Twins reportedly mounted vaccine T cell responses that seemed partly convergent, partly personalized.

The clonotype comes from a woman aged 18-29 years in good health. The chain has TRBV20-1 and TRBJ2-6; D is unclear. The sequencing input was CD4+ T cells sorted from blood. The CDR3 loop is CSAPMGLSGANVLTF. As DNA, the CDR3 is TGCAGTGCCCCCATGGGATTATCTGGGGCCAACGTCCTGACTTTC.